This T cell receptor (beta chain) comes out of a study of blood T cell repertoires in COVID-19. Resolution of symptoms, clearance, or two negative PCRs was present in recovered Cohort 3 donors. The germline V gene encodes CDR1 SEHNR and CDR2 FQNEAQ (reference sequence). Trimming pared 7 bases from V and 3 bases from J, leaving 9 bases between. This CDR3 comprises 12 residues. Some clones are missing from TCRdb's copy, which holds only in-frame ones; the method was immunoSEQ multiplex PCR. Of fewer than 300,000 clones in the sample, 80% to 95% were seen once. This chain links TRBV7-9 with TRBJ1-2, with D hard to call. This receptor was identified in a woman aged 25 to 39 who had recovered from COVID-19. The sequenced material came from PBMCs or T cells enriched from blood (not recorded which). The CDR3 bases are TGTGCCAGCACCGCTGCGGACTATGGCTACACCTTC. Protein sequence: CASTAADYGYTF.